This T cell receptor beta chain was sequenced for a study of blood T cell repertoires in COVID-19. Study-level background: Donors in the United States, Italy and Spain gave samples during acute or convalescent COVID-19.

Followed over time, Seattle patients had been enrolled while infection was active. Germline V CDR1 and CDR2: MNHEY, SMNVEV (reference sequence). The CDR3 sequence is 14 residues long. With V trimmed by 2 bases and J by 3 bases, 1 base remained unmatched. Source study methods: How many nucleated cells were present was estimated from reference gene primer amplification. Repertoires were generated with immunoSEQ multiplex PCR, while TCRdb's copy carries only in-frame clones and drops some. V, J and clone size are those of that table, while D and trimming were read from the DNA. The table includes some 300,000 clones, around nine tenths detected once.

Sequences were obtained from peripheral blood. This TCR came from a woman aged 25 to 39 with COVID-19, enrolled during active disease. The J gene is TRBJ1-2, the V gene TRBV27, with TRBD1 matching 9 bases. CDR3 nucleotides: TGTGCCAGCAGTTTAACAGGGGGCGACTATGGCTACACCTTC. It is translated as CASSLTGGDYGYTF.